This T cell receptor beta chain was documented in a study of blood T cell repertoires in COVID-19. TCRdb's table, derived via immunoSEQ multiplex PCR, lists solely in-frame clones and lacks some. The table lists under 250,000 clones, 83% of them singletons. The germline V gene encodes CDR1 MNHNY and CDR2 SVGAGI (reference sequence). The CDR3 extends over 13 amino acids. Deletions cut 5 bases from V and 2 bases from J, with 7 bases between. The sequence was collected from a woman in her 70s with active or convalescent COVID-19. The sequenced sample was peripheral blood. This sequence joins TRBV6-6 and TRBJ1-3; D not certain. The CDR3: CASSLPAGNTIYF. CDR3 DNA: TGTGCCAGCAGTCTCCCCGCTGGAAACACCATATATTTT.